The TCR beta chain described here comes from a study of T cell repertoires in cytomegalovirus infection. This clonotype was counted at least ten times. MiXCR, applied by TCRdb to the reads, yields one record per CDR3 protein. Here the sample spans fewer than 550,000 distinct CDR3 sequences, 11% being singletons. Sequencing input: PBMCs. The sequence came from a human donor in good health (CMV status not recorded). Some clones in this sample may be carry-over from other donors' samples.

The CDR3 region is CASSVAGTGNGYTF. CDR3 bases: TGTGCCAGCAGCGTAGCCGGGACAGGGAATGGCTACACCTTC. The J gene is TRBJ1-2, the V gene TRBV9; 9 bases align to TRBD1. The CDR3 covers 14 residues. Germline V CDR1 and CDR2: SGDLS, YYNGEE. V lost 0 bases and J lost 6; bases outside the gene matches: 3.